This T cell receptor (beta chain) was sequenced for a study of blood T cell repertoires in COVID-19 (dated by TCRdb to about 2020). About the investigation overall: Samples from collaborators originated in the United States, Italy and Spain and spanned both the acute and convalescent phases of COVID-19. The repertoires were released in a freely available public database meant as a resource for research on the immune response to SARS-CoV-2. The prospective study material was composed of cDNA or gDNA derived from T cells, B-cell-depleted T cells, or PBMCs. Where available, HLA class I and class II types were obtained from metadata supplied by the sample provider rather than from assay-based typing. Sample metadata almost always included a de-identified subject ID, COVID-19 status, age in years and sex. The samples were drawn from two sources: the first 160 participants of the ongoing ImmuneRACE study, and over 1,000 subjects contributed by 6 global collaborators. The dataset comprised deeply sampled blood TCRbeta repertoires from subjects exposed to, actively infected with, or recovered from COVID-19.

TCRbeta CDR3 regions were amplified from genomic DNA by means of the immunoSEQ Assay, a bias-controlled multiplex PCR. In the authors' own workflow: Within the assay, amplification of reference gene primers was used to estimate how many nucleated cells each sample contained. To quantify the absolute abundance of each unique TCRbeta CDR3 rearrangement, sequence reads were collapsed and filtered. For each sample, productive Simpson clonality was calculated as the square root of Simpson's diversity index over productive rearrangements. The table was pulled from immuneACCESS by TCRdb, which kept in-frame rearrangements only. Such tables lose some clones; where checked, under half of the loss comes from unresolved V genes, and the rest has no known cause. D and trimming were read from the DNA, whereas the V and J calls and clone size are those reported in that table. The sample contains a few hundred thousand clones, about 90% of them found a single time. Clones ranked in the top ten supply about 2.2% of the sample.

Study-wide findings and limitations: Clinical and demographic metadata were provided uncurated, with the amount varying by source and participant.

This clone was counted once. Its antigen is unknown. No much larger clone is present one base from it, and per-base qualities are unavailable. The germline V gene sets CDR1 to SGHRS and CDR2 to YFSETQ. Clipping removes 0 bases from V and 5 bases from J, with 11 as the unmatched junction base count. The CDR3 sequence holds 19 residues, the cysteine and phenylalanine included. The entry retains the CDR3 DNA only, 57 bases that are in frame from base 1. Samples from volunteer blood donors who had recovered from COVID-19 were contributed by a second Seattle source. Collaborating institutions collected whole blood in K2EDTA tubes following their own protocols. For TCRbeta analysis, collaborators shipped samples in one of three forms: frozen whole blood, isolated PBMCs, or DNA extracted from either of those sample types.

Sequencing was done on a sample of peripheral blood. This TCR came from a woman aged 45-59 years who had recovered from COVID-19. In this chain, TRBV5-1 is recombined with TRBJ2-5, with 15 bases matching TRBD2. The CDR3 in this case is CASSLVGTSGRYVEETQYF. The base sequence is TGCGCCAGCAGCTTGGTTGGGACTAGCGGGAGGTATGTGGAGGAGACCCAGTACTTC.